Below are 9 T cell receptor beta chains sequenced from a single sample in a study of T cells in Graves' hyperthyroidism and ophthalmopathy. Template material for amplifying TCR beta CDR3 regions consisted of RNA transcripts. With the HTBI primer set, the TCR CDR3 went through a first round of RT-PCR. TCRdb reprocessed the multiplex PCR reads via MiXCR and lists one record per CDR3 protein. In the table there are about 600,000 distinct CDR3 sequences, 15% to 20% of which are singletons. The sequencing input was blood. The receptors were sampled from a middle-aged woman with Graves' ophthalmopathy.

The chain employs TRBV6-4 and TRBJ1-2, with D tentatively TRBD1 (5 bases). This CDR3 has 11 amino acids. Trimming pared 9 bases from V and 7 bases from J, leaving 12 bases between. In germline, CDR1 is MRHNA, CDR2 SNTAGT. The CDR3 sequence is CASQGQLGYTF. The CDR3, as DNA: TGTGCCAGTCAGGGCCAGCTTGGCTACACCTTC.

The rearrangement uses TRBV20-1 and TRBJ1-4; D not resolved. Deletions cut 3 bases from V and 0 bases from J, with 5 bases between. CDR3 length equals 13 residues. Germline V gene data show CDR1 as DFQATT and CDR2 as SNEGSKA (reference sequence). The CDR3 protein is CSARLATNEKLFF. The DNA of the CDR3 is TGCAGTGCTAGGCTTGCAACTAATGAAAAACTGTTTTTT.

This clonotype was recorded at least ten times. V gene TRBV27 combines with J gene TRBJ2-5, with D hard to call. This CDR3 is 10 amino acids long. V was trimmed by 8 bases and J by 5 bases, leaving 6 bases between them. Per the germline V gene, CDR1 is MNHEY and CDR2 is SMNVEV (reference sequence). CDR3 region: CASPMETQYF. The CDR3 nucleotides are TGTGCCAGCCCGATGGAGACCCAGTACTTC.

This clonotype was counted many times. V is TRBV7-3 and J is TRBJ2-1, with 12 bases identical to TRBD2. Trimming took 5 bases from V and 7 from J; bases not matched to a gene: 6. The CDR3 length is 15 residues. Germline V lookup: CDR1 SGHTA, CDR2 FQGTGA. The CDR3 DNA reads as TGTGCCAGCAGCGTCGGACTAGCGGGGATAAATGAGCAGTTCTTC. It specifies CASSVGLAGINEQFF.

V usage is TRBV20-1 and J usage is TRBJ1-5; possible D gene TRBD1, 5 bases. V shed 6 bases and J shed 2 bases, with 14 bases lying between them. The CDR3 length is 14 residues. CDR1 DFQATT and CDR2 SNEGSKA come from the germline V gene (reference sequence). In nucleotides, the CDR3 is TGCAGTGCAACTACAGGACCGGGCAATCAGCCCCAGCATTTT. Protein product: CSATTGPGNQPQHF.

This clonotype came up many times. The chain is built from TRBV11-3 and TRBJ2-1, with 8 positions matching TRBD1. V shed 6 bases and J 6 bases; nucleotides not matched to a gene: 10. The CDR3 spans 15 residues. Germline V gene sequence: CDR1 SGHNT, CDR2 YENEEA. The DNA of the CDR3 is TGTGCCAGCAGACCTAACAGGGGGACCCCCAATGAGCAGTTCTTC. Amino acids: CASRPNRGTPNEQFF.

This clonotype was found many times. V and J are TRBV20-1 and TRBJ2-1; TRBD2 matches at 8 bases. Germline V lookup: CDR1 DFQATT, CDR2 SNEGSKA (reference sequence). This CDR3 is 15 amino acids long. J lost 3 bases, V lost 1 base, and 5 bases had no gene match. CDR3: CSARAGRASYNEQFF. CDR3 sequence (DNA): TGCAGTGCTAGAGCCGGGAGGGCTAGCTACAATGAGCAGTTCTTC.

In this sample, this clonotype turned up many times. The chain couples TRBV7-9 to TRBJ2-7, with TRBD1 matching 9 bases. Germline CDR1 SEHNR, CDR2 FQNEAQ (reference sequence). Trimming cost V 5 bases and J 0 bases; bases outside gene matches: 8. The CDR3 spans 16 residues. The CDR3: CASSPTGGQGSYEQYF. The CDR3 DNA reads TGTGCCAGCAGCCCAACTGGGGGACAGGGCTCCTACGAGCAGTACTTC.

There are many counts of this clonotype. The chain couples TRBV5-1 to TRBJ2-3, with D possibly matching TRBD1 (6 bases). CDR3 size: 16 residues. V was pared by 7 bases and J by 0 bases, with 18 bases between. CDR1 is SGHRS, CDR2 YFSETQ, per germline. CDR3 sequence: CASCPGQGTSTDTQYF. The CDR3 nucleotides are TGCGCCAGCTGCCCGGGACAAGGAACTAGCACAGATACGCAGTATTTT.